These T cell receptor beta chains were read from a single sample in a study of identical twins. One entry per CDR3 protein, called by TCRdb with MiXCR from the 5' RACE reads. Counted here are approximately 700,000 distinct CDR3 sequences, around a sixth occurring once; the ten biggest clones make up about 12%. The same data also contributed to another study, on T cells expressing NK-cell markers.

The sequencing input was PBMCs. The receptor source for this set is a woman between 18 and 30 years old in good health. The conserved cysteine and the conserved F or W are not part of the CDR3 here.

v_gene	j_gene	CDR3aa
TRBV3-1	TRBJ1-1	ASSQATDNTEAF
TRBV14	TRBJ2-1	ASSQDHPVGSTHNEQF
TRBV20-1	TRBJ1-4	SARDLGDSYEKLF
TRBV4-1	TRBJ2-7	ASSLREGSYAQY
TRBV13	TRBJ2-7	ASSPNWSYEQY
TRBV5-1	TRBJ1-3	ASSPGGENSGNTIY
TRBV7-3	TRBJ1-1	ASSLGAGAAF
TRBV9	TRBJ1-5	ASRSLGSNQPQH
TRBV10-2	TRBJ2-7	ASSDTGTRPLGEQY
TRBV6-5	TRBJ2-1	ASSYSFGTIGF
TRBV7-9	TRBJ2-1	ASSLARLVEQF
TRBV4-1	TRBJ1-1	ASSLDRGMNTEAF
TRBV10-3	TRBJ2-2	ASSKFTGELF
TRBV21-1	TRBJ2-4	AAGTLAGGYKNIQY
TRBV20-1	TRBJ1-1	SARDLIEGTEAF
TRBV7-2	TRBJ2-3	ASSLGWPSSTDTQY
TRBV15	TRBJ1-5	ATSRQGNQPQH
TRBV6-2/TRBV6-3	TRBJ2-1	ASSKEAQAGSNEQF
TRBV6-1	TRBJ1-1	ASSEQAWLGNTEAF
TRBV11-2	TRBJ2-3	ASSALVNTQY
TRBV6-5	TRBJ1-1	ASSSSGGTTEAF
TRBV5-1	TRBJ2-5	ASSSDLGHEGETQY
TRBV18	TRBJ2-5	ASSPPRGRAQY
TRBV6-2/TRBV6-3	TRBJ2-5	ASMVEQDRWETQY
TRBV12-3/TRBV12-4	TRBJ2-1	ASSVTGVYNEQF
TRBV12-3/TRBV12-4	TRBJ1-1	ASSLQGQAF
TRBV4-2	TRBJ2-7	ASSQDRLMSWGEQY
TRBV20-1	TRBJ2-1	SARVHGSDNEQF
TRBV20-1	TRBJ2-1	SARDLREQF
TRBV5-6	TRBJ1-2	ASSLGSTNYGYT
TRBV4-3	TRBJ2-3	ASSQAPAGVSDTQY
TRBV15	TRBJ2-3	ATSLKPRDRGSTDTQY
TRBV20-1	TRBJ2-7	SAPKDRGSYEQY
TRBV20-1	TRBJ2-2	SARDHGGYTGELF
TRBV27	TRBJ2-7	ASRPFPGQNYEQY
TRBV15	TRBJ1-4	ATSRAGSEKLF
TRBV24-1	TRBJ2-1	ATSDRRTSGVINEQF
TRBV10-3	TRBJ1-2	ASGTETNYGYT
TRBV5-1	TRBJ2-7	ASSLGQGVNEQY
TRBV4-3	TRBJ2-1	ASSRRAGGYNEQF
TRBV15	TRBJ2-5	ATGGLRGGRSETQY